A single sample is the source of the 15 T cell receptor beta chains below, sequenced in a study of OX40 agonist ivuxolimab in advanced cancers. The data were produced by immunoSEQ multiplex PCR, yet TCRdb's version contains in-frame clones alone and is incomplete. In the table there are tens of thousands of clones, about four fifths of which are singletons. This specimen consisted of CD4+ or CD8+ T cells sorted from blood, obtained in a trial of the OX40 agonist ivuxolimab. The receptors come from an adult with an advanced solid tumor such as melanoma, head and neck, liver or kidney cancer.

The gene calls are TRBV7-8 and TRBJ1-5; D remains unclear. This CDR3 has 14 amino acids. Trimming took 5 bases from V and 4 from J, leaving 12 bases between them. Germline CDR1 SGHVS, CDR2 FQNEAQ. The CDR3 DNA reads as TGTGCCAGCAGCCTACTAGGGCTAAATCAGCCCCAGCATTTT. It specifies CASSLLGLNQPQHF.

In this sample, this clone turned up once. The CDR3, as DNA: TGTGCCAGCAGTCCCAGAATCCGTGTGGCAGGGACTAACTATGGCTACACCTTC. Translation gives CASSPRIRVAGTNYGYTF. The chain combines TRBV27 with TRBJ1-2, with TRBD1 as a possible D gene (5 bases). The CDR3 consists of 18 residues. With 5 bases removed from V and 0 bases from J, the gap between germline ends came to 22 bases. Germline loops: CDR1 MNHEY, CDR2 SMNVEV (reference sequence).

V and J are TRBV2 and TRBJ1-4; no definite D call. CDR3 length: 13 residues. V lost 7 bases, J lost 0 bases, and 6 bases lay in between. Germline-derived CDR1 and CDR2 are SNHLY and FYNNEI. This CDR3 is CASIGATNEKLFF. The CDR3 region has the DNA TGTGCCAGCATTGGGGCAACTAATGAAAAACTGTTTTTT.

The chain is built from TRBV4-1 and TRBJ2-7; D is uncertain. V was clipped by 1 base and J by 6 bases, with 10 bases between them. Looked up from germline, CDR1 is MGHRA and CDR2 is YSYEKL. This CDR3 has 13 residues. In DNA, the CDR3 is TGCGCCAGCAGCCAAGTGGTCTTTGGCGAGCAGTACTTC. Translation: CASSQVVFGEQYF.

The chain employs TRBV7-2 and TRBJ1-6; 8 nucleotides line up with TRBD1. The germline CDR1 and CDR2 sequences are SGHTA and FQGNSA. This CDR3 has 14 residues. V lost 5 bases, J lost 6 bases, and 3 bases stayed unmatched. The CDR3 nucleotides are TGTGCCAGCAGCCCGGACAGGGTTAATTCACCCCTCCACTTT. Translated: CASSPDRVNSPLHF.

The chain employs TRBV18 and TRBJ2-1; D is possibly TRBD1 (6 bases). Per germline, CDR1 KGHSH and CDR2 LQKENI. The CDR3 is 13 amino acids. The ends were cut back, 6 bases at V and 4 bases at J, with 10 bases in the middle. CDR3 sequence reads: CASSPGTYNEQFF. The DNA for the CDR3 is TGTGCCAGCTCCCCCGGGACATACAATGAGCAGTTCTTC.

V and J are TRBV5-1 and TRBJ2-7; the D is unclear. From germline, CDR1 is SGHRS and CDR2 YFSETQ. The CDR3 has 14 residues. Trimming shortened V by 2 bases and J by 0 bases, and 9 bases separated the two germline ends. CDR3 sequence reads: CASSFSRNSYEQYF. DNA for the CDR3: TGCGCCAGCAGCTTCAGTCGGAACTCCTACGAGCAGTACTTC.

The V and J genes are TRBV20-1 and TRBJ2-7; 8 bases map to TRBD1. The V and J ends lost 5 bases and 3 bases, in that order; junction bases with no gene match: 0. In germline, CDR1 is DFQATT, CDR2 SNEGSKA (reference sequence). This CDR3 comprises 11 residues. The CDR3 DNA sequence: TGCAGTGCTGACAGGGGCTACGAGCAGTACTTC. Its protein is CSADRGYEQYF.

CDR3 nucleotide sequence: TGTGCCAGCAGCTCGAGGGTGGCGGGGGGGCTTTACGAGCAGTACTTC. Translation: CASSSRVAGGLYEQYF. This chain uses TRBV5-6 with TRBJ2-7, with 9 bases lining up with TRBD2. The CDR3 totals 16 residues. Trimming at V came to 3 bases and at J to 4 bases, leaving 11 bases not matched to a gene. Germline CDR1 SGHDT, CDR2 YYEEEE.

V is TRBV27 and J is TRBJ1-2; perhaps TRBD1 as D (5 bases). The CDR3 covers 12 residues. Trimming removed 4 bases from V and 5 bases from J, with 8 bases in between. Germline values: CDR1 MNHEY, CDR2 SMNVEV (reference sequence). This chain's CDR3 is CASSSGLYGYTF. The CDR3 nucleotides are TGTGCCAGCAGTTCAGGGCTTTATGGCTACACCTTC.

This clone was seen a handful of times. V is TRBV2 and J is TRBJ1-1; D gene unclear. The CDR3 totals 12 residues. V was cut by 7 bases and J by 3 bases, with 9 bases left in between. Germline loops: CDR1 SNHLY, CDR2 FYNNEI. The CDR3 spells CASKRGYTEAFF. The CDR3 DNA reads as TGTGCCAGCAAACGGGGTTACACTGAAGCTTTCTTT.

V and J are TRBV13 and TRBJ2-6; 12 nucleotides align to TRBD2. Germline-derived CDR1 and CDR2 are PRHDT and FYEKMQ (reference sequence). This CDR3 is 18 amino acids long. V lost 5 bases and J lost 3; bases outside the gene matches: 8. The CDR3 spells CASSTRLAGVGGANVLTF. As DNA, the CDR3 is TGTGCCAGCAGCACGAGACTAGCGGGGGTAGGTGGGGCCAACGTCCTGACTTTC. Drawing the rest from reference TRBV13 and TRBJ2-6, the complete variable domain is AAGVIQSPRHLIKEKRETATLKCYPIPRHDTVYWYQQGPGQDPQFLISFYEKMQSDKGSIPDRFSAQQFSDYHSELNMSSLELGDSALYFCASSTRLAGVGGANVLTFGAGSRLTVL.

The CDR3 here is CASSRASRGPHGYTF. The CDR3 region has the DNA TGTGCCAGTAGTAGGGCCTCCAGGGGCCCTCATGGCTACACCTTC. The V and J genes are TRBV19 and TRBJ1-2; D might be TRBD1 (6 bases). The V end was cut by 4 bases, the J end by 6 bases, with 18 bases between. This CDR3 region has 15 residues. Germline loops: CDR1 LNHDA, CDR2 SQIVND (reference sequence). The full variable domain, rest sourced from reference TRBV19 and TRBJ1-2, is DGGITQSPKYLFRKEGQNVTLSCEQNLNHDAMYWYRQDPGQGLRLIYYSQIVNDFQKGDIAEGYSVSREKKESFPLTVTSAQKNPTAFYLCASSRASRGPHGYTFGSGTRLTVV.

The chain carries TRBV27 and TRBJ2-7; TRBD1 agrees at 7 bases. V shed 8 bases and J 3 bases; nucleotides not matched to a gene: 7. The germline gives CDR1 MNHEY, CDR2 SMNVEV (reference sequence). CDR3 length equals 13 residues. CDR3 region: CASGRDSRYEQYF. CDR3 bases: TGTGCCAGCGGACGGGACAGCCGCTACGAGCAGTACTTC.

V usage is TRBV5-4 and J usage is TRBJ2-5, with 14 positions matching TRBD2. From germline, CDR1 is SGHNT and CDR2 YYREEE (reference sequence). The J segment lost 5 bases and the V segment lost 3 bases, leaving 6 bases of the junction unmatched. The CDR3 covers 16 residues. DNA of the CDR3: TGTGCCAGCAGCTATCGACTAGCGGGGGGGCCGGAGACCCAGTACTTC. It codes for CASSYRLAGGPETQYF.